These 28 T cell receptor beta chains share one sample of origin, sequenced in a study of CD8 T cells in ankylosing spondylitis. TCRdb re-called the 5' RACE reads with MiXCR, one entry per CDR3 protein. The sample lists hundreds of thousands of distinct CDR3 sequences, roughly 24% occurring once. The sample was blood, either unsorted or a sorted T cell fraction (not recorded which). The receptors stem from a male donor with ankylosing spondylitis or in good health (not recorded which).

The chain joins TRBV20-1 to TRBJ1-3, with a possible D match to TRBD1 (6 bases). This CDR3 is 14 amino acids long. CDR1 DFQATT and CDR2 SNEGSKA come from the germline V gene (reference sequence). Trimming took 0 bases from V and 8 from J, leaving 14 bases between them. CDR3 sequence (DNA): TGCAGTGCTAGAGATCCGAGGACAGTAGACACCATATATTTT. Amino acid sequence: CSARDPRTVDTIYF.

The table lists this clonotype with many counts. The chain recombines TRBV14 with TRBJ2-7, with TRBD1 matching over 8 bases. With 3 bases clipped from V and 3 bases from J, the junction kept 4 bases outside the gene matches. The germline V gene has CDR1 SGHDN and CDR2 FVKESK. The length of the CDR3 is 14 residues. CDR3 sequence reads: CASSHGTGLYEQYF. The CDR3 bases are TGTGCCAGCAGCCACGGGACAGGACTCTACGAGCAGTACTTC.

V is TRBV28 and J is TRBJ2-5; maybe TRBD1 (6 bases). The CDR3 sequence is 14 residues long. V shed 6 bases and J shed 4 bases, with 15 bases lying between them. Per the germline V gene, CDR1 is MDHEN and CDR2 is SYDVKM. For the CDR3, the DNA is TGTGCCAGCAGCCCCGTTGGGGGCCGAGAGACCCAGTACTTC. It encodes CASSPVGGRETQYF.

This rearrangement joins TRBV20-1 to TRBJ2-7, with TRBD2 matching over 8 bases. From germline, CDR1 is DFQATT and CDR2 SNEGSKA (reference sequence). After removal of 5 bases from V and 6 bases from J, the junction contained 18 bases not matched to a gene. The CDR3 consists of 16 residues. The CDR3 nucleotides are TGCAGTGCTCCTGCTTCCGGGACTAGTCGATCGGGCGAGCAGTACTTC. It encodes CSAPASGTSRSGEQYF.

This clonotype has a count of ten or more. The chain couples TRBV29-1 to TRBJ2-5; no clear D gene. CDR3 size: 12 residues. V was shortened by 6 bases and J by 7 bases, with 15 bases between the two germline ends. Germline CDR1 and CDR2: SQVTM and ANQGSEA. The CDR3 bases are TGCAGCGTCGAGACCGATCACTGGACCCAGTACTTC. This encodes CSVETDHWTQYF. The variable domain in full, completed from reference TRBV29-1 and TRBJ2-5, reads SAVISQKPSRDICQRGTSLTIQCQVDSQVTMMFWYRQQPGQSLTLIATANQGSEATYESGFVIDKFPISRPNLTFSTLTVSNMSPEDSSIYLCSVETDHWTQYFGPGTRLLVL.

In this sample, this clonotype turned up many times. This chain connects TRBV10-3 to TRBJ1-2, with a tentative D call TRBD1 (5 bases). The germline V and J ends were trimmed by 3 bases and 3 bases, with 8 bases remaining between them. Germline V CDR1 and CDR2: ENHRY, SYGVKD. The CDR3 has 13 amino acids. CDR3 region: CAISEWGDYGYTF. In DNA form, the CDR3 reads TGTGCCATCAGTGAATGGGGGGACTATGGCTACACCTTC.

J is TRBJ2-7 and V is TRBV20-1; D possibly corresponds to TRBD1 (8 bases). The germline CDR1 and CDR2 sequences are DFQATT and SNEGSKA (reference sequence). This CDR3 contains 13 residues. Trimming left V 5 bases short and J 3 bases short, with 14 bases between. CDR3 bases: TGCAGTGCTTACAGGGGGGGGATCTACGAGCAGTACTTC. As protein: CSAYRGGIYEQYF.

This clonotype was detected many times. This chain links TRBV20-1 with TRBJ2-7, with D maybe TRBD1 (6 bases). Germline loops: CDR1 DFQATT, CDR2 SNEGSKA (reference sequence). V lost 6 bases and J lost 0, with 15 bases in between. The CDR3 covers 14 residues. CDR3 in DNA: TGCAGTGCCACGCTGATGACAGGCTCCTACGAGCAGTACTTC. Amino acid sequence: CSATLMTGSYEQYF.

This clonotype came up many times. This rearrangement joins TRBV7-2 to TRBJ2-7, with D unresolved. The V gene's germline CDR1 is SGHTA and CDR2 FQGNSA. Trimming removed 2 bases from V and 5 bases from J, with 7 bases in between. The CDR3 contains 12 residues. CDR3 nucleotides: TGTGCCAGCAGCTTAAAGGGCAACGAGCAGTACTTC. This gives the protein CASSLKGNEQYF.

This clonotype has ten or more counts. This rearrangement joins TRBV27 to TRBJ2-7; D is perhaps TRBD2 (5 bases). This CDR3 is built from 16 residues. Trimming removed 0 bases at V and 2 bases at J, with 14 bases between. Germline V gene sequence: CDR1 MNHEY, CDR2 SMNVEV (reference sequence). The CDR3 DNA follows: TGTGCCAGCAGTTTATCGATAAATAGCGCGACCTACGAGCAGTACTTC. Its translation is CASSLSINSATYEQYF.

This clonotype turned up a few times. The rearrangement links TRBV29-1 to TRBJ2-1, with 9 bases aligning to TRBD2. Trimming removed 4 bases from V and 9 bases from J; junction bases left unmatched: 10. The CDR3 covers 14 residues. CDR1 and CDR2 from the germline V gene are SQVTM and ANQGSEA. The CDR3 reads CSVAPSGNFREQFF. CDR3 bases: TGCAGCGTTGCTCCTAGCGGGAATTTTCGTGAGCAGTTCTTC.

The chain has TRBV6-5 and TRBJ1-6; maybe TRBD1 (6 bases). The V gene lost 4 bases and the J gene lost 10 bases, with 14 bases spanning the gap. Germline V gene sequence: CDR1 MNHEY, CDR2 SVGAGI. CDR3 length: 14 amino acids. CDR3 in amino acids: CASSLAGESSPLHF. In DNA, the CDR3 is TGTGCCAGCAGTTTGGCAGGGGAGTCGTCACCCCTCCACTTT.

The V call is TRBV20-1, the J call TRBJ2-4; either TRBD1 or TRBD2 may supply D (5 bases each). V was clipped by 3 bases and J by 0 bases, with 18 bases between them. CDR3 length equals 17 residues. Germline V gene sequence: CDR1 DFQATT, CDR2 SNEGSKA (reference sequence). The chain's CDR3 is CSASDSRTGLAKNIQYF. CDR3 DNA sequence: TGCAGTGCTAGTGACTCCCGGACGGGGCTAGCCAAAAACATTCAGTACTTC.

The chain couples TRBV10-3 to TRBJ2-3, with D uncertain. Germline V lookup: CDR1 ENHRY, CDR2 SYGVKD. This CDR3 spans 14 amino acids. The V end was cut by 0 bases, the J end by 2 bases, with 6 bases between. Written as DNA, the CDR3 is TGTGCCATCAGTGAGTCGGGCTCCACAGATACGCAGTATTTT. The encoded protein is CAISESGSTDTQYF.

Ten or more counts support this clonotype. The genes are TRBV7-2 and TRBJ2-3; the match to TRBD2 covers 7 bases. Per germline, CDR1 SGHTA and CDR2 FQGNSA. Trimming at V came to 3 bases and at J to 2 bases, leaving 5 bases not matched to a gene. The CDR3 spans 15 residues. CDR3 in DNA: TGTGCCAGCAGCTTCGGGGGAGGGATCACAGATACGCAGTATTTT. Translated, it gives CASSFGGGITDTQYF.

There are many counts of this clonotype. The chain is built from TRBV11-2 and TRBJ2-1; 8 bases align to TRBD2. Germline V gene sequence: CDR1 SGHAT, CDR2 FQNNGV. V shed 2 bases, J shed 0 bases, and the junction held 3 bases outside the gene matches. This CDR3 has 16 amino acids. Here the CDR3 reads CASSLRREASYNEQFF. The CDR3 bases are TGTGCCAGCAGCTTAAGGCGGGAGGCCTCCTACAATGAGCAGTTCTTC.

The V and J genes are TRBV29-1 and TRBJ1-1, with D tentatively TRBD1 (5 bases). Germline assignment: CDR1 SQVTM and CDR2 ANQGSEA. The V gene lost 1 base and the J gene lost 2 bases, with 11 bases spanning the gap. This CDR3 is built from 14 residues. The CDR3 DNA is TGCAGCGTTGAAGTATCGCAGGGAAACACTGAAGCTTTCTTT. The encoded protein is CSVEVSQGNTEAFF. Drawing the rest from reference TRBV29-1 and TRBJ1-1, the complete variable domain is SAVISQKPSRDICQRGTSLTIQCQVDSQVTMMFWYRQQPGQSLTLIATANQGSEATYESGFVIDKFPISRPNLTFSTLTVSNMSPEDSSIYLCSVEVSQGNTEAFFGQGTRLTVV.

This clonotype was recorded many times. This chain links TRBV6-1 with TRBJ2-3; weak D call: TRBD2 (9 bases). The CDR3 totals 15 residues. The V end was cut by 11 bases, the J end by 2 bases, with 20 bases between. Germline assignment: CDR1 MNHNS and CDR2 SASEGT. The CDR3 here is CAPRGREGPTDTQYF. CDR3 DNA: TGTGCCCCCAGGGGGCGGGAGGGCCCCACAGATACGCAGTATTTT.

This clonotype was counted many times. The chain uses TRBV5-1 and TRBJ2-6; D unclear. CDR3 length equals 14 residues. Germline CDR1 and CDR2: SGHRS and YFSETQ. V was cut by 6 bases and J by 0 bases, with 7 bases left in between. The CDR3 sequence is CASKASSGANVLTF. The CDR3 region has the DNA TGCGCCAGCAAGGCATCCTCTGGGGCCAACGTCCTGACTTTC.

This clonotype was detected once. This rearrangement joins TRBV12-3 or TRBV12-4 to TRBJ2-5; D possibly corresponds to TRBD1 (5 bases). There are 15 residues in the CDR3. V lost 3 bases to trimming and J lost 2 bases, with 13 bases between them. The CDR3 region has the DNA TGTGCCAGCAGTTTGGATTCAGGGATACAAGAGACCCAGTACTTC. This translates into CASSLDSGIQETQYF.

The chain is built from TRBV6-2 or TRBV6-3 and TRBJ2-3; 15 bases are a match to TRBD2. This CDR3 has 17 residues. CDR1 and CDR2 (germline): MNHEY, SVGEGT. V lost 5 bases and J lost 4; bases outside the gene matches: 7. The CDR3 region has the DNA TGTGCCAGCAGTCCCCCCGGGACTAGCGGGAGGTCAGATACGCAGTATTTT. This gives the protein CASSPPGTSGRSDTQYF.

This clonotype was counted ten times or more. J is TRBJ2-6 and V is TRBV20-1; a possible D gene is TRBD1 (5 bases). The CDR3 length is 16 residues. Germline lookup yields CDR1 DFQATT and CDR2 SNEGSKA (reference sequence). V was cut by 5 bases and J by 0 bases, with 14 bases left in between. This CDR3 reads CSAVDKGTSGANVLTF. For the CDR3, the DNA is TGCAGTGCTGTGGACAAGGGAACCTCTGGGGCCAACGTCCTGACTTTC.

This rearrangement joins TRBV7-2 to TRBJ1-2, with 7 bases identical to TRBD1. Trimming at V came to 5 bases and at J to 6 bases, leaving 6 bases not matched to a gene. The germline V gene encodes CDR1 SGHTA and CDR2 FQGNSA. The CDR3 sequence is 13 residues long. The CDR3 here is CASSIPQGNGYTF. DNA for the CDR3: TGTGCCAGCAGCATCCCACAGGGGAATGGCTACACCTTC.

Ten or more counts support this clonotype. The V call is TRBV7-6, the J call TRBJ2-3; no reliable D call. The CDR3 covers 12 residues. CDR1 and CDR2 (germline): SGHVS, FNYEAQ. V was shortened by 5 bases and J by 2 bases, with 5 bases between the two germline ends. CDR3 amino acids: CASSPDTDTQYF. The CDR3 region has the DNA TGTGCCAGCAGCCCAGACACAGATACGCAGTATTTT.

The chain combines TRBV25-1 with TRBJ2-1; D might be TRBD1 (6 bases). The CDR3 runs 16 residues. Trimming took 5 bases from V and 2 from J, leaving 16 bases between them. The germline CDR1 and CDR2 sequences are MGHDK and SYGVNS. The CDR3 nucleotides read TGTGCCAGCAGTCCCCCAGGGTACAGGGCCTACAATGAGCAGTTCTTC. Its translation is CASSPPGYRAYNEQFF.

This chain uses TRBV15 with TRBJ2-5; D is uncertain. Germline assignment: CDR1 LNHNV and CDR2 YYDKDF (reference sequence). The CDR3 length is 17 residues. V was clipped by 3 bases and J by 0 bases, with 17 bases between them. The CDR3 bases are TGTGCCACCAGCAGTGGGAAGGGTGTTAGAAACCAAGAGACCCAGTACTTC. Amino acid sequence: CATSSGKGVRNQETQYF.

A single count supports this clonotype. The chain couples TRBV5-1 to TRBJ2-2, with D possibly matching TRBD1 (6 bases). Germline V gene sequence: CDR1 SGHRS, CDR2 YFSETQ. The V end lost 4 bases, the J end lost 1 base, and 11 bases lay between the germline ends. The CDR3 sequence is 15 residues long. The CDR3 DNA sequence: TGCGCCAGCAGCCCAGGGGCTGGGAACACCGGGGAGCTGTTTTTT. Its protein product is CASSPGAGNTGELFF.

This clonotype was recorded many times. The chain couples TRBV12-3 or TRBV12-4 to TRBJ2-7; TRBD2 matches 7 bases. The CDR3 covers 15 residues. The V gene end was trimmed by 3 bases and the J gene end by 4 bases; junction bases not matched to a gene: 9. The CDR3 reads CASSFSGGVSYEQYF. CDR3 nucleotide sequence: TGTGCCAGCAGTTTTTCGGGGGGAGTTAGTTACGAGCAGTACTTC.